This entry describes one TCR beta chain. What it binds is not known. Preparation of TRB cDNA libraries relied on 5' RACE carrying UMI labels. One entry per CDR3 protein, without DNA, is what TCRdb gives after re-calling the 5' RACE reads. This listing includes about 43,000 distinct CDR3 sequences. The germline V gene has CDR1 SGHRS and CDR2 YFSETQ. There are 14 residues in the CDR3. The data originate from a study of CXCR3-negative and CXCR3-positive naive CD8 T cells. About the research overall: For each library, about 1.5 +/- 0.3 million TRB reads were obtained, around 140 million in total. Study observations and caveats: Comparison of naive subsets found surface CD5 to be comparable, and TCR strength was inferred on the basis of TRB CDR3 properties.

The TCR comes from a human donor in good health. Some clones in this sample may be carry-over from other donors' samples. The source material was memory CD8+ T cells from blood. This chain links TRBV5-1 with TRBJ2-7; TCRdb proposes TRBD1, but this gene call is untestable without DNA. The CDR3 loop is CASSLAGTTTEQYF.